The 2 T cell receptor beta chains presented below share a single source sample, sequenced in a study of graft-versus-host responses after intestinal transplantation (dated by TCRdb to the early 2020s). Libraries came from the immunoSEQ multiplex PCR assay. TCRdb obtained this table from immuneACCESS and retained in-frame rearrangements with V and J assigned. These tables miss some clones; where compared with another copy, unresolved V genes account for less than half of the shortfall, and the remainder is unexplained. Here the sample has about 63,000 clones; 89% occur a single time. The ten largest clones add up to more than 1.5% of the sample. To isolate intraepithelial and lamina propria lymphocytes from graft specimens, dithiothreitol, EDTA incubations and collagenase D digestion were used. The sequencing used ileum tissue, collected 350 to 400 days after transplant. Receptor source: a human patient who received an intestinal transplant, so some T cells may come from the graft donor.

V usage is TRBV28 and J usage is TRBJ1-1; 7 nucleotides match TRBD1. This CDR3 has 11 residues. Germline lookup yields CDR1 MDHEN and CDR2 SYDVKM. Trimming at V came to 6 bases and at J to 6 bases, leaving 1 base not matched to a gene. CDR3 sequence: CASRGTAEAFF. CDR3 DNA sequence: TGTGCCAGCAGGGGGACAGCTGAAGCTTTCTTT.

V is TRBV27 and J is TRBJ2-4, with 9 bases aligning to TRBD1. Germline V lookup: CDR1 MNHEY, CDR2 SMNVEV (reference sequence). V gave up 5 bases and J gave up 4 bases; unmatched junction bases: 6. This CDR3 region has 15 residues. The CDR3: CASSPSGTGKNIQYF. In DNA form, the CDR3 reads TGTGCCAGCAGTCCCTCCGGGACAGGGAAAAACATTCAGTACTTC.